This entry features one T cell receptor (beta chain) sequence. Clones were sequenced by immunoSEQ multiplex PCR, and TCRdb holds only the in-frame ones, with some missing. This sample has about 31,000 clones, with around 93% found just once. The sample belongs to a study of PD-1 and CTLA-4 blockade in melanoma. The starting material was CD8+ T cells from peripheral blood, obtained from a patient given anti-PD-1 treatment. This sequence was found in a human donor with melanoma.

CDR3 nucleotides: TGTGCCAGCAGTTATGGAGAGAGCAATCAGCCCCAGCATTTT. It specifies CASSYGESNQPQHF. The chain is built from TRBV6-2 or TRBV6-3 and TRBJ1-5, with D unclear. Germline V gene lookup returns CDR1 MNHEY and CDR2 SVGEGT. V gave up 3 bases and J gave up 1 base, with 7 bases separating them. This CDR3 has 14 amino acids.